This TCR beta chain emerged from a study of shared clonotypes between healthy human individuals. Looked up from germline, CDR1 is SQVTM and CDR2 is ANQGSEA. Trimming pared 5 bases from V and 0 bases from J, leaving 13 bases between. The CDR3 has 15 residues. The donor population consisted of healthy HIV-negative adults with no recent acute infections or vaccinations. Original handling: Filtering of immunoSEQ junctional sequences could not match full-length read filtering. Libraries were prepared by immunoSEQ multiplex PCR; TCRdb keeps only in-frame clonotypes and omits some of them. V and J calls and clone size are as listed in that table; D and trimming were resolved from the DNA. The sample includes roughly 2.5 million clones, 90% to 95% of them seen just once.

The TCR originated in a man younger than 35 in good health. The sequenced material came from naive CD4+ T cells sorted from blood. Subset described: CD45RA+ positively selected. The V gene is TRBV29-1, the J gene TRBJ1-4, with D possibly matching TRBD1 (5 bases). CDR3 protein: CSVRGEQATNEKLFF. The DNA for the CDR3 is TGCAGCGTTCGGGGGGAACAGGCAACTAATGAAAAACTGTTTTTT. Full variable domain (outside the CDR3, taken from reference TRBV29-1 and TRBJ1-4): SAVISQKPSRDICQRGTSLTIQCQVDSQVTMMFWYRQQPGQSLTLIATANQGSEATYESGFVIDKFPISRPNLTFSTLTVSNMSPEDSSIYLCSVRGEQATNEKLFFGSGTQLSVL.